This T cell receptor beta chain was identified in a study of T-cell reconstitution after alpha-beta-depleted transplantation in children. CDR3 length: 13 amino acids. Trimming took 7 bases from V and 0 from J, leaving 10 bases between them. The germline gives CDR1 MDHEN, CDR2 SYDVKM. Unique molecular identifiers were used to barcode this TCRbeta library. TCRdb analysed the PCR reads with MiXCR anew, one entry per CDR3 protein. The table records fewer than 400,000 distinct CDR3 sequences, roughly 22% of them present only once. The receptor comes from a human donor who donated a stem cell graft to a child with acute myeloid leukemia. This chain connects TRBV28 to TRBJ2-7; unclear D gene. Specimen: PBMCs from the stem cell graft donor, collected from the stem cell graft. The CDR3: CASNQGASYEQYF. The CDR3 nucleotides are TGTGCCAGCAATCAAGGAGCCTCCTACGAGCAGTACTTC. The variable domain in full, completed from reference TRBV28 and TRBJ2-7, reads DVKVTQSSRYLVKRTGEKVFLECVQDMDHENMFWYRQDPGLGLRLIYFSYDVKMKEKGDIPEGYSVSREKKERFSLILESASTNQTSMYLCASNQGASYEQYFGPGTRLTVT.